This is a list of T cell receptor beta chains from one sample in a study of blood T cell repertoires in COVID-19. Clones were sequenced by immunoSEQ multiplex PCR, and TCRdb holds only the in-frame ones, with some missing. The repertoire holds about 380,000 clones, with 90% as singletons. The sequencing input was peripheral blood. The source is a man between 18 and 29 years old with active or convalescent COVID-19. CDR3s include the opening cysteine and the closing phenylalanine or tryptophan. D genes are given only for firm matches. The listing skips clone size in some rows; elsewhere it reads once, few, many or a size class.

J gene	D gene	V gene	clone size	CDR3 DNA	CDR3 protein
TRBJ2-4	TRBD1	TRBV14	NA	TGTGCCAGCAGCCGCGCCGGGACAGGGGAAAACATTCAGTACTTC	CASSRAGTGENIQYF
TRBJ1-2	NA	TRBV24-1	NA	TGTGCCACCAGTGACTCAGACAGACCTAACTATGGCTACACCTTC	CATSDSDRPNYGYTF
TRBJ1-4	NA	TRBV18	NA	TGTGCCAGCTCACCGGGACTCGACGAAAAACTGTTTTTT	CASSPGLDEKLFF
TRBJ1-2	NA	TRBV7-2	once	TGTGCCAGCAGCTTACAACCGGGGGATTCTAACTATGGCTACACCTTC	CASSLQPGDSNYGYTF
TRBJ2-6	TRBD1	TRBV7-8	NA	TGTGCCAGCAGCTTGACCCCGGGACAGGGGGCTGGTGGGGCCAACGTCCTGACTTTC	CASSLTPGQGAGGANVLTF
TRBJ1-1	NA	TRBV7-9	NA	TGTGCCAGCAGCTTAGCGCATGCAGAGAACACTGAAGCTTTCTTT	CASSLAHAENTEAFF
TRBJ2-2	TRBD2	TRBV6-5	NA	TGTGCCAGCAGCAACGAAGCGGGGGACACCGGGGAGCTGTTTTTT	CASSNEAGDTGELFF
TRBJ2-7	NA	TRBV11-3	NA	TGTGCCAGCAGCTCTGGCAGGGGCTCCTACGAGCAGTACTTC	CASSSGRGSYEQYF
TRBJ1-2	TRBD1	TRBV7-8	NA	TGTGCCAGCAGCCGAGATACAGGGGGCGATGGCTACACCTTC	CASSRDTGGDGYTF
TRBJ2-1	TRBD1	TRBV6-6	NA	TGTGCCAGCAGTCAGGAAAACAACAGGGGGCGCCGACGCCATGAGCAGTTCTTC	CASSQENNRGRRRHEQFF
TRBJ1-5	TRBD1	TRBV6-5	NA	TGTGCCAGCACAACCGGACAGGGGAGTCAGCCCCAGCATTTT	CASTTGQGSQPQHF
TRBJ1-5	NA	TRBV5-1	NA	TGCGCCAGCAGCTTGGGGGACCCCAGGGGTCAGCCCCAGCATTTT	CASSLGDPRGQPQHF
TRBJ2-3	NA	TRBV5-1	NA	TGCGCCAGCAGCTTTACGGGACACCCCACAGATACGCAGTATTTT	CASSFTGHPTDTQYF
TRBJ2-2	NA	TRBV11-2	NA	TGTGCCAGCAGACCGGGACTTTCAAACACCGGGGAGCTGTTTTTT	CASRPGLSNTGELFF
TRBJ1-2	NA	TRBV28	NA	TGTGCCAGCAGTTCCCCCTTCTATGGCTACACCTTC	CASSSPFYGYTF
TRBJ1-3	NA	TRBV6-5	once	TGTGCCAGCAGTTCCGGCAGGGGTGGAAACACCATATATTTT	CASSSGRGGNTIYF
TRBJ1-1	TRBD1	TRBV5-1	once	TGCGCCAGCAGTAACAGTCCGGACAGGGGGAGCACTGAAGCTTTCTTT	CASSNSPDRGSTEAFF
TRBJ2-3	TRBD2	TRBV6-5	NA	TGTGCCAGCAGCGGGACTAGGGAGGCAAATACGCAGTATTTT	CASSGTREANTQYF
TRBJ2-6	NA	TRBV7-2	NA	TGTGCCAGCAGCCCAGGGGGGCCTGGGGCCAACGTCCTGACTTTC	CASSPGGPGANVLTF
TRBJ2-3	TRBD2	TRBV9	NA	TGTGCCAGCAGCGTAGCAGGGGGGTTGCTAGCGGGAGGTTCAGATACGCAGTATTTT	CASSVAGGLLAGGSDTQYF
TRBJ2-2	TRBD1	TRBV12-3/TRBV12-4	NA	TGTGCCAGCCGACAGGGTTACACCGGGGAGCTGTTTTTT	CASRQGYTGELFF
TRBJ2-1	TRBD2	TRBV6-5	once	TGTGCCAGCAAGACTAGCGGGAGCTCCTACAATGAGCAGTTCTTC	CASKTSGSSYNEQFF
TRBJ2-3	TRBD2	TRBV10-3	NA	TGTGCCATCGCAGCGGGAGGACCGAGCACAGATACGCAGTATTTT	CAIAAGGPSTDTQYF
TRBJ2-2	TRBD2	TRBV7-2	NA	TGTGCCAGCAGCTTAGCGCTAGCGGGAGGGTGGTACACCGGGGAGCTGTTTTTT	CASSLALAGGWYTGELFF